These T cell receptor beta chains were read from a single sample in a study of vaccination and CD4 T cells after COVID-19. These receptors have no known antigen. TCRdb redid the calling of the PCR reads with MiXCR, one entry per CDR3 protein. This table holds about 12,000 distinct CDR3 sequences, approximately 64% found once. Source material: CD4+ T cells from blood, cultured in vitro. These receptors were obtained from a human donor who had recovered from COVID-19. Each CDR3 is given with its conserved first and last residue. Fields, in order: J gene, D gene, V gene, clone size, CDR3 protein, CDR3 DNA. The D gene is left open where the match is weak. The listing skips clone size in some rows; elsewhere it reads once, few, many or a size class.

>TRBJ2-5|TRBD1|TRBV18|-
CASSPTGSQETQYF
TGTGCCAGCTCACCGACAGGGTCGCAAGAGACCCAGTACTTC
>TRBJ1-5|TRBD1|TRBV6-2/TRBV6-3|-
CASSPPIDRGNQPQHF
TGTGCCAGCAGTCCCCCAATTGACAGGGGCAATCAGCCCCAGCATTTT
>TRBJ1-2|-|TRBV7-2|-
CASSLEGRWLGYTF
TGTGCCAGCAGCTTAGAGGGGAGGTGGTTGGGCTACACCTTC
>TRBJ1-3|-|TRBV9|-
CASSPLSGNTIYF
TGTGCCAGCAGCCCCCTATCAGGAAACACCATATATTTT
>TRBJ1-5|TRBD1|TRBV5-6|-
CASSLTGVGANQPQHF
TGTGCCAGCAGCTTGACAGGGGTGGGCGCGAATCAGCCCCAGCATTTT
>TRBJ1-2|TRBD1|TRBV6-1|few
CASARGLRDYGYTF
TGTGCCAGCGCCAGGGGGTTGAGGGACTATGGCTACACCTTC
>TRBJ2-2|TRBD1|TRBV20-1|medium-sized
CSAETGGFTGELFF
TGCAGTGCTGAGACAGGGGGCTTTACCGGGGAGCTGTTTTTT
>TRBJ1-2|-|TRBV28|few
CASSRGGANYGYTF
TGTGCCAGCAGTCGCGGGGGGGCTAACTATGGCTACACCTTC
>TRBJ1-2|TRBD1|TRBV27|-
CASSFAAGGIYGYTF
TGTGCCAGCAGTTTCGCGGCAGGGGGCATCTATGGCTACACCTTC
>TRBJ1-5|-|TRBV6-1|-
CASSEGGNQPQHF
TGTGCCAGCAGTGAAGGGGGTAATCAGCCCCAGCATTTT
>TRBJ2-1|-|TRBV20-1|once
CSARDPTPNEQFF
TGCAGTGCTAGAGATCCCACCCCTAATGAGCAGTTCTTC
>TRBJ2-6|-|TRBV27|-
CASSPGPGANVLTF
TGTGCCAGCTCTCCTGGTCCCGGGGCCAACGTCCTGACTTTC
>TRBJ2-2|-|TRBV7-2|-
CARGDSRAGELFF
TGTGCCAGAGGGGATTCTAGGGCCGGGGAGCTGTTTTTT
>TRBJ1-5|-|TRBV28|-
CASSQGNDQPQHF
TGTGCCAGCAGTCAGGGAAACGATCAGCCCCAGCATTTT
>TRBJ2-3|TRBD2|TRBV20-1|-
CSASSGRLGTDTQYF
TGCAGTGCTAGTAGCGGGAGGTTAGGCACAGATACGCAGTATTTT
>TRBJ2-1|-|TRBV20-1|once
CSATGTYISEQFF
TGCAGTGCTACAGGAACCTACATTTCTGAGCAGTTCTTC
>TRBJ2-6|-|TRBV20-1|once
CSARPGLGSGANVLTF
TGCAGTGCTAGACCCGGGCTGGGCTCTGGGGCCAACGTCCTGACTTTC
>TRBJ2-7|TRBD2|TRBV12-3/TRBV12-4|-
CASSLISGSSYEQYF
TGTGCCAGCAGTTTAATTAGCGGGAGCTCCTACGAGCAGTACTTC
>TRBJ2-7|-|TRBV7-8|-
CASSVTSEQYF
TGTGCCAGCAGCGTGACGAGCGAGCAGTACTTC
>TRBJ2-7|TRBD2|TRBV6-1|few
CASSEGLADSYEQYF
TGTGCCAGCAGTGAGGGACTAGCGGACTCCTACGAGCAGTACTTC
>TRBJ1-1|TRBD1|TRBV2|-
CASSWDRVLDTEAFF
TGTGCCAGCAGTTGGGACAGGGTATTGGACACTGAAGCTTTCTTT
>TRBJ1-2|-|TRBV7-8|few
CASSHGQFNYGYTF
TGTGCCAGCAGCCACGGACAATTTAACTATGGCTACACCTTC
>TRBJ2-7|TRBD1|TRBV7-9|-
CASSPDTGTGIEQYF
TGTGCCAGCAGTCCCGACACCGGGACAGGGATCGAGCAGTACTTC
>TRBJ2-7|TRBD1|TRBV6-1|once
CASIVTGAWYEQYF
TGTGCCAGCATAGTGACAGGGGCTTGGTACGAGCAGTACTTC
>TRBJ1-5|-|TRBV20-1|-
CSARRGNQPQHF
TGCAGTGCTAGGCGGGGGAATCAGCCCCAGCATTTT
>TRBJ2-3|-|TRBV27|-
CASSARTPNTQYF
TGTGCCAGCAGTGCCCGGACCCCAAATACGCAGTATTTT
>TRBJ2-5|TRBD1|TRBV19|-
CASSVPGEITGDKYF
TGTGCCAGTAGTGTCCCAGGGGAGATTACAGGGGACAAGTACTTC
>TRBJ2-1|-|TRBV19|once
CASSIARDNEQFF
TGTGCCAGTAGTATAGCACGGGACAATGAGCAGTTCTTC
>TRBJ1-2|TRBD1|TRBV6-1|-
CASRTSRQGAYGYTF
TGTGCCAGCAGAACCTCCCGACAGGGGGCGTATGGCTACACCTTC
>TRBJ2-7|-|TRBV20-1|few
CSARDRGRTYEQYF
TGCAGTGCTAGAGATCGGGGACGAACCTACGAGCAGTACTTC
>TRBJ2-2|-|TRBV6-1|-
CASRTNAGELFF
TGTGCCAGCAGAACGAACGCCGGGGAGCTGTTTTTT
>TRBJ2-3|-|TRBV20-1|-
CSAREDRTQYF
TGCAGTGCTAGAGAGGACCGTACGCAGTATTTT
>TRBJ2-7|TRBD2|TRBV20-1|-
CSARKGGGGRISEQYF
TGCAGTGCTAGAAAGGGCGGGGGGGGCCGAATTTCCGAGCAGTACTTC
>TRBJ1-2|TRBD1|TRBV30|-
CAWSGGTGGRNGYTF
TGTGCCTGGAGTGGGGGGACAGGGGGAAGGAATGGCTACACCTTC
>TRBJ2-6|-|TRBV7-3|-
CASSLGLSGAGANVLTF
TGTGCCAGCAGCTTAGGGCTATCGGGAGCTGGGGCCAACGTCCTGACTTTC
>TRBJ2-4|TRBD2|TRBV30|-
CAWSVMAGGTKNIQYF
TGTGCCTGGAGTGTCATGGCGGGAGGAACCAAAAACATTCAGTACTTC
>TRBJ2-6|TRBD1|TRBV6-1|-
CASVTGTGSSGANVLTF
TGTGCCAGCGTAACCGGGACAGGGAGCTCTGGGGCCAACGTCCTGACTTTC
>TRBJ2-4|TRBD1|TRBV19|-
CASSMPGQGPKNIQYF
TGTGCCAGTAGTATGCCGGGACAGGGACCCAAAAACATTCAGTACTTC
>TRBJ1-1|TRBD1|TRBV6-2/TRBV6-3|-
CASGRQGFVAEAFF
TGTGCCAGCGGCAGACAGGGTTTCGTGGCTGAAGCTTTCTTT
>TRBJ1-1|-|TRBV6-1|few
CASRQLRDTEAFF
TGTGCCAGCAGACAGCTAAGGGATACAGAAGCTTTCTTT
>TRBJ1-1|TRBD1|TRBV2|few
CASKLQGDTEAFF
TGTGCCAGCAAACTACAGGGGGACACTGAAGCTTTCTTT